The source of this T cell receptor (beta chain) is a study of CD4+ T cells in melanoma. The study's findings and limits: CD8+ T cell, macrophage and B cell function reportedly correlated with neoantigen-specific CD4+ T cells. Reportedly, melanoma neoantigen-specific CD4+ T cells showed varied differentiation states.

V lost 1 base and J lost 5, with 9 bases in between. The CDR3 runs 14 residues. Germline CDR1 SGHDT, CDR2 YYEEEE. Sequencing was performed with immunoSEQ multiplex PCR; in TCRdb, only in-frame clones are kept and a portion is missing. The sample consists of around 130,000 clones, over 90% of them appearing once. On this clone itself: What it binds is unknown.

This rearrangement joins TRBV5-6 to TRBJ1-4; tentatively, D is TRBD1 (5 bases). This TCR was recovered from a human donor with melanoma. The CDR3 nucleotides read TGTGCCAGCAGCTTGTCAGGGCCAAATGAAAAACTGTTTTTT. Translating it yields CASSLSGPNEKLFF.